The 3 T cell receptor beta chains given below trace back to one sample, sequenced in a study of CD8 T cells in Susac syndrome. RNA amounts of about 0.5 to 1 ug underwent reverse transcription with random hexamers. TCRdb analysed the immunoSEQ multiplex PCR reads with MiXCR anew, one entry per CDR3 protein. The repertoire holds tens of thousands of distinct CDR3 sequences, with about 93% as singletons. The sequenced sample consisted of CD4+ T cells from PBMCs. These receptor sequences come from a human donor with Susac syndrome.

This clonotype has a single count. V and J are TRBV3-1 and TRBJ2-7; D is perhaps TRBD2 (7 bases). Trimming cost V 3 bases and J 3 bases, with 15 bases left between them. Per the germline V gene, CDR1 is LGHDT and CDR2 is YNNKEL (reference sequence). The CDR3 spans 15 residues. In DNA form, the CDR3 reads TGTGCCAGCAGCCATTACGCGGGGGCAGTCTACGAGCAGTACTTC. It codes for CASSHYAGAVYEQYF.

This chain joins TRBV9 and TRBJ1-2; D is unclear. Germline loops: CDR1 SGDLS, CDR2 YYNGEE. Trimming left V 6 bases short and J 7 bases short, with 16 bases between. The CDR3 has 13 residues. The CDR3 coding sequence is TGTGCCAGCACCCTTAACTCCGGTGGTGGCTACACCTTC. Its protein is CASTLNSGGGYTF.

This clonotype was recorded a few times. This rearrangement joins TRBV6-5 to TRBJ1-1; possibly TRBD1 for D (5 bases). Germline CDR1 MNHEY, CDR2 SVGAGI. V was clipped by 4 bases and J by 4 bases, with 13 bases between them. This CDR3 region has 14 residues. In nucleotides, the CDR3 is TGTGCCAGCAGTTTGTCGCTGAGGGGCACTGAAGCTTTCTTT. Residues: CASSLSLRGTEAFF.